This TCR beta chain derives from a study of CD8 T cells in ankylosing spondylitis. Overall study results and limits: Some of the motif variants had earlier been found in reactive arthritis patients' fluid and blood. Reports say disease-linked clones showed up significantly more in matched ankylosing spondylitis synovial fluid. Ankylosing spondylitis blood appeared to be characterized by a TCR beta motif of 7 to 9 highly homologous variants. Disease-linked clones were found to be CD8+ and relatively rare in peripheral blood.

This clonotype was recorded many times. What it binds is not known. The TCR beta libraries were generated through quantitative 5'-RACE incorporating molecular barcodes. TCRdb reanalysed the 5' RACE reads using MiXCR and keeps one entry per CDR3 protein. The sample has fewer than 550,000 distinct CDR3 sequences, roughly 5.3% seen once. The V end lost 0 bases, the J end lost 7 bases, and 20 bases lay between the germline ends. This CDR3 region has 18 residues. Germline lookup yields CDR1 SGHRS and CDR2 YFSETQ. Source material: blood, either unsorted or a sorted T cell fraction (not recorded which). This sequence was found in a male donor with ankylosing spondylitis. The rearrangement links TRBV5-1 to TRBJ1-6; a weak D match, TRBD1 (6 bases). The CDR3 region is CASSLDPGGGRRNSPLHF. DNA for the CDR3: TGCGCCAGCAGCTTGGATCCGGGAGGGGGAAGGCGAAATTCACCCCTCCACTTT.